The clone carrying this TCR beta chain was recorded at least ten times. The sample comes from a study of control samples from healthy donors and cancer patients. Sequencing used immunoSEQ multiplex PCR; TCRdb keeps in-frame clones, though not all of them. Seen here are about 44,000 clones, over 65% observed once, and the top ten hold about 15%. Germline CDR1 GTSNPN, CDR2 SVGIG (reference sequence). Losses at the gene ends were 3 bases for V and 7 bases for J; bases not matched to a gene: 2. CDR3 length: 13 residues. The chain combines TRBV30 with TRBJ2-2; 10 bases fit TRBD1. The specimen sequenced was formalin-fixed, paraffin-embedded tissue. This sequence originates from a male donor with melanoma. CDR3 residues: CAWRGQGHGELFF. DNA for the CDR3: TGTGCCTGGAGGGGACAGGGGCACGGGGAGCTGTTTTTT.